This entry lists 6 T cell receptor beta chains sequenced from one sample in a study of response to subunit inactivated influenza vaccine. MiXCR, run by TCRdb on the RT-PCR reads, gives a single entry per CDR3 protein. Of a few hundred thousand distinct CDR3 sequences listed, about 14% were seen once; the top ten hold approximately 12%. The source material was PBMCs from blood, sampled roughly 13 days after vaccination. Every receptor here comes from a man aged 50 to 60 who received an inactivated influenza vaccine.

The chain joins TRBV4-1 to TRBJ2-5; tentatively, D is TRBD1 (6 bases). V gave up 0 bases and J gave up 4 bases, with 15 bases separating them. There are 16 residues in the CDR3. Per germline, CDR1 MGHRA and CDR2 YSYEKL. CDR3 sequence reads: CASSQDLQGRRETQYF. The CDR3 nucleotides are TGCGCCAGCAGCCAAGATCTGCAGGGGCGCAGAGAGACCCAGTACTTC.

J is TRBJ2-5 and V is TRBV12-3 or TRBV12-4; D might be TRBD1 (6 bases). The CDR3 length is 13 residues. Between the trimmed V and J ends, which lost 11 bases and 5 bases, there was a span of 18 bases. CDR3 nucleotides: TGTGCCGGCACAAACAGGGTTGGTGAGACCCAGTACTTC. It translates to CAGTNRVGETQYF.

This chain joins TRBV28 and TRBJ1-5; D gene uncertain. V lost 6 bases, J lost 7 bases, and 10 bases lay in between. Germline values: CDR1 MDHEN, CDR2 SYDVKM. This CDR3 spans 12 amino acids. CDR3 protein: CASRPAAQPQHF. The CDR3 region has the DNA TGTGCCAGCAGGCCGGCGGCCCAGCCCCAGCATTTT.

The table lists this clonotype with many counts. The V gene is TRBV5-1, the J gene TRBJ2-5; D is undetermined. Germline CDR1 is SGHRS and CDR2 is YFSETQ. The CDR3 is made up of 14 amino acids. V lost 1 base and J 2 bases, leaving 9 bases between the germline ends. The CDR3 region is CASSLMSDQETQYF. CDR3 nucleotides: TGCGCCAGCAGCTTGATGTCGGATCAAGAGACCCAGTACTTC.

The gene calls are TRBV10-3 and TRBJ1-5; D is unclear. Deletions cut 3 bases from V and 4 bases from J, with 10 bases between. Germline V gene lookup returns CDR1 ENHRY and CDR2 SYGVKD. The CDR3 consists of 14 residues. The CDR3 region has the DNA TGTGCCATCAGTGATCAACGGCCAAATCAGCCCCAGCATTTT. Its translation: CAISDQRPNQPQHF.

This clonotype was detected only a few times. This rearrangement joins TRBV12-3 or TRBV12-4 to TRBJ2-3; 7 bases agree with TRBD2. J gave up 4 bases and V 5 bases, and 9 bases lay outside the gene matches. This CDR3 comprises 15 residues. The CDR3 loop reads CASSGLVGGSDTQYF. The CDR3 coding sequence is TGTGCCAGCAGTGGACTAGTTGGGGGGTCAGATACGCAGTATTTT.